The TCR beta chain described here comes from a study of blood T cell repertoires in COVID-19. Study-level information: T cells, B-cell-depleted T cells, or PBMCs supplied cDNA or gDNA.

V dropped 4 bases and J dropped 2 bases, with 12 bases sitting between them. The CDR3 has 14 amino acids. Germline V gene lookup returns CDR1 SGHRS and CDR2 YFSETQ. Methods used by the authors: Estimation of nucleated cell counts relied on the amplification of reference gene primers. Clones were sequenced by immunoSEQ multiplex PCR, and TCRdb holds only the in-frame ones, with some missing. V and J calls and clone size are as listed in that table; D and trimming were resolved from the DNA. The sample shows 45,000 to 65,000 clones, roughly 89% of them seen only once. The receptor was isolated from a man in his sixties with active COVID-19. The specimen was peripheral blood. This chain joins TRBV5-1 and TRBJ1-1; tentatively, D is TRBD1 (5 bases). The CDR3 protein is CASSRGTANTEAFF. CDR3 DNA sequence: TGCGCCAGCAGCCGGGGGACGGCAAACACTGAAGCTTTCTTT.